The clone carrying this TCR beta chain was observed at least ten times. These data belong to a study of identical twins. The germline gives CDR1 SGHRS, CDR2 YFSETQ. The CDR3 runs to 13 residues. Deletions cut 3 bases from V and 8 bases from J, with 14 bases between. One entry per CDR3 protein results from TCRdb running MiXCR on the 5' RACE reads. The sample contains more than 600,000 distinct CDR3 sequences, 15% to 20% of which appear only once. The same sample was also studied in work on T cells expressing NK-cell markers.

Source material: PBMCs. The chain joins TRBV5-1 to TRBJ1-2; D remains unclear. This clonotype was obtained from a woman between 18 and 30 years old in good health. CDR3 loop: CASSSSETLGYTF. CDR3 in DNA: TGCGCCAGCAGCTCCTCCGAGACTCTCGGCTACACCTTC.